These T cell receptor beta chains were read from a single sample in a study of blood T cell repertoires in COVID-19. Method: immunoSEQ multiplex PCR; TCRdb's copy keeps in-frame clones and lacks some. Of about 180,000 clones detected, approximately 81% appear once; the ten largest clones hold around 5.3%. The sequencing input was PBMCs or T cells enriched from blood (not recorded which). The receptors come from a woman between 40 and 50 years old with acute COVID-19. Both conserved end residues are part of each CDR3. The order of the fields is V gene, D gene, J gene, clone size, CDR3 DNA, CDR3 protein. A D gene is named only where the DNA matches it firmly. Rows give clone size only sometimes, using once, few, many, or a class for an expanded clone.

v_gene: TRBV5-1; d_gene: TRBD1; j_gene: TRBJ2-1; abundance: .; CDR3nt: TGCGCCAGCAGCTTGACGGGACAGGACTACAATGAGCAGTTCTTC; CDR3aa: CASSLTGQDYNEQFF
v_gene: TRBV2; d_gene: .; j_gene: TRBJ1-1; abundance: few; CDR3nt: TGTGCCAGCAGCAGCCCCGGGACTGAGATGAACACTGAAGCTTTCTTT; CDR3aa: CASSSPGTEMNTEAFF
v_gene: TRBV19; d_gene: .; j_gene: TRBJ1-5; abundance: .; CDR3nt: TGTGCCAGTAGTAATTATGGCCAGGGATTGAATCAGCCCCAGCATTTT; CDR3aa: CASSNYGQGLNQPQHF
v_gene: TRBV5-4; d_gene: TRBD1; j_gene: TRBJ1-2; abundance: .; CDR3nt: TGTGCCAGCAGCGTGTCCGGGACAGGAATTGGCTACACCTTC; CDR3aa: CASSVSGTGIGYTF
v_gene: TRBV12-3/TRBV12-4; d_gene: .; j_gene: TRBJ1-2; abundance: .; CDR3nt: TGTGCCAGCAGTACAGGAACCCATGGCTACACCTTC; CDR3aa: CASSTGTHGYTF
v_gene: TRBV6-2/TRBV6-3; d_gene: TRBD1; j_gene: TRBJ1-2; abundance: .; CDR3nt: TGTGCCAGCAGTCAACCTCCAGGGGGCAGCTATGGCTACACCTTC; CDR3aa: CASSQPPGGSYGYTF
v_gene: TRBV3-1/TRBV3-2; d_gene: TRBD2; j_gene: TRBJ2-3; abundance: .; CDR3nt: TGTGCCAGCAGCCAAGACCTCGGGGGGGAAGCAGATACGCAGTATTTT; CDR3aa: CASSQDLGGEADTQYF
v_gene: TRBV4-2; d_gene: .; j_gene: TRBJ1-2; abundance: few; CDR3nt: TGTGCCAGCAGCCAAGTCGAGAAAGACTATGGCTACACCTTC; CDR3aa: CASSQVEKDYGYTF
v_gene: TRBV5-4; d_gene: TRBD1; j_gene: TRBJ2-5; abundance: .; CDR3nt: TGTGCCAGCAGCTTGGCTCGGACAGGACAAGAGACCCAGTACTTC; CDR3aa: CASSLARTGQETQYF
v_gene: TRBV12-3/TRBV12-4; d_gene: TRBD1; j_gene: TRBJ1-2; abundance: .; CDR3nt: TGTGCCAGCAGTGGACAGGGGCTCTATGGCTACACCTTC; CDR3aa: CASSGQGLYGYTF
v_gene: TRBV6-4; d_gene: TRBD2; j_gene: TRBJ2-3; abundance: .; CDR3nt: TGTGCCAGCAGTGTTAGCGGGGAGGTTTCAGATACGCAGTATTTT; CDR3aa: CASSVSGEVSDTQYF
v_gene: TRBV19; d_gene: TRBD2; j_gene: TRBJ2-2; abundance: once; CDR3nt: TGTGCCAGTAGTCGTGGCGGGAGATTCGGGTCCGGGGAGCTGTTTTTT; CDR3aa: CASSRGGRFGSGELFF
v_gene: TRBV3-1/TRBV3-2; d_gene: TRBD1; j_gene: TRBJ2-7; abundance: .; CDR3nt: TGTGCCAGCAGCCCGCGGACAGGAGGCGAGCAGTACTTC; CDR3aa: CASSPRTGGEQYF
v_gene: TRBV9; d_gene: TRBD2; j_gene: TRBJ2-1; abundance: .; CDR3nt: TGTGCCAGCGCCATAGCGGGAGACTCCTACAATGAGCAGTTCTTC; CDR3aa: CASAIAGDSYNEQFF
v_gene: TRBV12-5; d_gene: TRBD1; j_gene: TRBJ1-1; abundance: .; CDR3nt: TGTGCTAGTGGTTTGGTACAAGGGGGCGCTTTGAACACTGAAGCTTTCTTT; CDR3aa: CASGLVQGGALNTEAFF